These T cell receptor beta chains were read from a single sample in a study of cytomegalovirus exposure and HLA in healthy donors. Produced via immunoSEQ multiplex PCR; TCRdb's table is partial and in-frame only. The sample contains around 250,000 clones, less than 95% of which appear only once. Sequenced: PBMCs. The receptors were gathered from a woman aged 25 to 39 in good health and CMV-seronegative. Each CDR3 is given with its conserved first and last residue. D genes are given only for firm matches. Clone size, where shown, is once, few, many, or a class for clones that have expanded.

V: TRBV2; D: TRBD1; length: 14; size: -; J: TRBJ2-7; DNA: TGTGCCAGCACTAGGACAGGGGAAGGCTACGAGCAGTACTTC; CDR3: CASTRTGEGYEQYF
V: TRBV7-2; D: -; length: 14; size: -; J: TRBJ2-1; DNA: TGTGCCAGCAGCTTTGGACTTCAGTACAATGAGCAGTTCTTC; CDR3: CASSFGLQYNEQFF
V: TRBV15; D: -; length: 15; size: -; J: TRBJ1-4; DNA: TGTGCCACCAGCAGAGAAGGGTATGATAATGAAAAACTGTTTTTT; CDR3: CATSREGYDNEKLFF
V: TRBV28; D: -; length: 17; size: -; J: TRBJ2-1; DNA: TGTGCCAGCACCCCGGGACAGGGCACTAGCGGATACAATGAGCAGTTCTTC; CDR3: CASTPGQGTSGYNEQFF
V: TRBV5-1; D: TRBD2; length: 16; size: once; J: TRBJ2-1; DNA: TGCGCCAGCAGCTTGGCTAGCGGTGCCTTTTCGAATGAGCAGTTCTTC; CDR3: CASSLASGAFSNEQFF
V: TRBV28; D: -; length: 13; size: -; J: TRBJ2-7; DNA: TGTGCCAGCACTTCGGGACCATCCTACGAGCAGTACTTC; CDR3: CASTSGPSYEQYF
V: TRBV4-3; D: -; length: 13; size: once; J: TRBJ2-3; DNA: TGCGCCAGCAGCCAAGGTAGTGCCGATACGCAGTATTTT; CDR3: CASSQGSADTQYF
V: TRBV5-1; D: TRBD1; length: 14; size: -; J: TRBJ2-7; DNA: TGCGCCAGCAGCTTCGGGACAGGGACCTACAAGCAGTACTTC; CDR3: CASSFGTGTYKQYF
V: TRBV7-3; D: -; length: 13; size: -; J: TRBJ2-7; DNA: TGTGCCAGCAGTGTGGGGGCTTGGTACGAGCAGTACTTC; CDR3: CASSVGAWYEQYF
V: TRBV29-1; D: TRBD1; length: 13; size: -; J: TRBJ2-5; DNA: TGCAGCGCCCGACAGGGGGCGTCAGAGACCCAGTACTTC; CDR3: CSARQGASETQYF
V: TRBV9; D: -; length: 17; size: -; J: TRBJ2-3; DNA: TGTGCCAGCAGCCCCCACGGGTCGTGGGGCCTCACAGATACGCAGTATTTT; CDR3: CASSPHGSWGLTDTQYF
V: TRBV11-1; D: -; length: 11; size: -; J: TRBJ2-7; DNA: TGTGCCAGCAGTCGAACCGGTGAGCAGTACTTC; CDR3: CASSRTGEQYF
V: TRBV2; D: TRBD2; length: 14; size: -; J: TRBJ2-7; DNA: TGTGCCAGCAGCTTGGGAGGGCCCCCCAACGAGCAGTACTTC; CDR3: CASSLGGPPNEQYF
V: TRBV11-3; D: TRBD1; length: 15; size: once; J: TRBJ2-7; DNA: TGTGCCAGCAGCTCAGGACAGGGGACTCCCTACGAGCAGTACTTC; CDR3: CASSSGQGTPYEQYF
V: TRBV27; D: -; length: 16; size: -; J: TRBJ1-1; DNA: TGTGCCAGCAGTCCCGACAGGAGGTTGTGGAACACTGAAGCTTTCTTT; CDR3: CASSPDRRLWNTEAFF
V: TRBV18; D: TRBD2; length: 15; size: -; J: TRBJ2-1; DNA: TGTGCCAGCCAAAAGCGGGAGGTCATCTACAATGAGCAGTTCTTC; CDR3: CASQKREVIYNEQFF
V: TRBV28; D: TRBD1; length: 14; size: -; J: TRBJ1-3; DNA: TGTGCCAGCAGTCAGACAGGGTCGGCAAACACCATATATTTT; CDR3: CASSQTGSANTIYF
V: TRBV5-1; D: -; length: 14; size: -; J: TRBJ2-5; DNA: TGCGCCAGCAGCTTCGGGGGGCCTGGAGAGACCCAGTACTTC; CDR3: CASSFGGPGETQYF
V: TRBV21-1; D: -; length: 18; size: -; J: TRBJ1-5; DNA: TGTGCCAGCAGCAAAGAAAAGAGGGACAGGGGGCAATTAGGGCCCCAGCATTTT; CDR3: CASSKEKRDRGQLGPQHF
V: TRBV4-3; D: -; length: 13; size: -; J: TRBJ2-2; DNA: TGCGCCAGCAGCCAAAGTTTTTCCGGGGAGCTGTTTTTT; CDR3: CASSQSFSGELFF
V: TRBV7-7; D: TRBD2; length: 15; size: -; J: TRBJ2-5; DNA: TGTGCCAGCAGCTTACGGACTAGCGGGAGTCAGACCCAGTACTTC; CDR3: CASSLRTSGSQTQYF
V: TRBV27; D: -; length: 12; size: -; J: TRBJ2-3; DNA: TGTGCCAGCAGTCCCGGGGGCCTCTTGCAGTATTTT; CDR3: CASSPGGLLQYF
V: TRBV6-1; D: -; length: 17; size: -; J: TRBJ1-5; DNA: TGTGCCAGCAGTGAAGCGGGCCGGGGTCGTAGCAATCAGCCCCAGCATTTT; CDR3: CASSEAGRGRSNQPQHF
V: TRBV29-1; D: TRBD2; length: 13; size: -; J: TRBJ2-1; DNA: TGCAGCGTTGACCTAGCGGCCTACAATGAGCAGTTCTTC; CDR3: CSVDLAAYNEQFF
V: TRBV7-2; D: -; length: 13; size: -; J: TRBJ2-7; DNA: TGTGCCAGCAGCTTACAGGCGACCTACGAGCAGTACTTC; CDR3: CASSLQATYEQYF
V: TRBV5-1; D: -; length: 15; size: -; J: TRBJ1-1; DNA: TGCGCCAGCAGCTTGTACGGGACGGAGAACACTGAAGCTTTCTTT; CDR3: CASSLYGTENTEAFF
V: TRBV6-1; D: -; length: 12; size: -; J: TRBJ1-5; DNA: TGTGCCAGCAGTGAAATTAATCAGCCCCAGCATTTT; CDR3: CASSEINQPQHF
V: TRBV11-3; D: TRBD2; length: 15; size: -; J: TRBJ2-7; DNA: TGTGCCAGCAGCTTCTCCGGGACTAGACTGTACGAGCAGTACTTC; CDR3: CASSFSGTRLYEQYF
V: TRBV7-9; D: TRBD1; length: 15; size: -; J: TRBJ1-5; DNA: TGTGCCAGCAGCGAACAGGGGAATAGCAATCAGCCCCAGCATTTT; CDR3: CASSEQGNSNQPQHF
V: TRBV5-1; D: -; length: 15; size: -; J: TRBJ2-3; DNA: TGCGCCAGCAGCGCGGGCCTTCTAGGGACAGATACGCAGTATTTT; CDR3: CASSAGLLGTDTQYF
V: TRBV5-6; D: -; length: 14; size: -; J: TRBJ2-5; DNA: TGTGCCAGCAGCCTCACAGGGAGCCAAGAGACCCAGTACTTC; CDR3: CASSLTGSQETQYF
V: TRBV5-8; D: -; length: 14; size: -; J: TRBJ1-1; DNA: TGTGCCAGCAGCTTATCAGGGCTGGGGACTGAAGCTTTCTTT; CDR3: CASSLSGLGTEAFF
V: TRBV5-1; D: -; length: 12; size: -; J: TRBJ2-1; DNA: TGCGCCAGCAGCTTGGAGCGGCGTGAGCAGTTCTTC; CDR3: CASSLERREQFF
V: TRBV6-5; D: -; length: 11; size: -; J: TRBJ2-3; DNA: TGTGCCAGCAGTGATTCTAATACGCAGTATTTT; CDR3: CASSDSNTQYF
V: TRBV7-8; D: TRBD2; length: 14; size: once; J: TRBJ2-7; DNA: TGTGCCAGCAGCTTTAGCGGGAATCCCTACGAGCAGTACTTC; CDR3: CASSFSGNPYEQYF
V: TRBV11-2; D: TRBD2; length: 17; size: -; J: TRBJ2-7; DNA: TGTGCCAGCAGCCGTCGGGGGGGGCGGGACCTCTCCTACGAGCAGTACTTC; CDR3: CASSRRGGRDLSYEQYF
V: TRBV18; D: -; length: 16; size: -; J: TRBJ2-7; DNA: TGTGCCAGCTCACCAAGCACGGAGGGCTGGGCCTACGAGCAGTACTTC; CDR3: CASSPSTEGWAYEQYF